This T cell receptor (beta chain) was found in a study of PD-L1 blockade in urothelial cancer (dated by TCRdb to the late 2010s). Background for the entire study: Every patient began therapy in the mid-2010s and was given atezolizumab 1,200 mg intravenously every 3 weeks. In the same patients, whole exome sequencing and RNA sequencing of pretreatment tumors were performed in addition to TCR sequencing. Blood samples were analyzed at two time points: 3 weeks after treatment start (second dose) and 6 weeks after treatment start. Patients had an ECOG performance status of 0 or 1 and had received between 0 and 3 prior chemotherapy regimens. Pretreatment blood TCR-seq was available for under 35 patients, at least one posttreatment blood collection was obtained for 24 patients, and tumor TCR-seq was available for 24 patients. Durable clinical benefit was defined as a progression-free survival longer than 6 months, and TCR features were additionally tested against progression-free survival and overall survival. Blood samples gave median yields of around 140,000 T cells and 80,000 or so unique TCRs, along with a median clonality of 0.080. Pretreatment tumor samples, along with matched peripheral blood serially collected before and after atezolizumab treatment, were subjected to TCR sequencing. Durable clinical benefit was achieved by nine patients and was not achieved by 20 patients. About 90% of the 29 patients were males with bladder-origin urothelial cancer, and about 60% of the roughly 30 reported a prior smoking history. An exploratory multi-omic analysis was conducted of the somatic, immune and clinical correlates of response to PD-L1 blockade with atezolizumab in urothelial cancer.

The investigation overall reported the following: Improved progression-free and overall survival was associated with having pretreatment peripheral blood TCR clonality below the median. Because the sample size was small (n = 29) and many of the analyses were exploratory, the results are meant to be hypothesis-generating. At 3 weeks after the start of treatment, tumor-associated TCR clones in peripheral blood had expanded more in patients with durable benefit (n of about 21, p = 0.022).

The sample's time point label, in plain terms: peripheral blood 6 weeks after treatment start. The cohort comprised more than 25 patients with locally advanced or metastatic urothelial carcinoma treated at Memorial Sloan Kettering on a trial protocol. Peripheral blood mononuclear cells were collected pretreatment and during treatment, at between 1 and 8 total time points per patient. The Qiagen DNeasy Blood extraction kit was used to purify genomic DNA from total PBMCs and tumor samples. Collected pretreatment and during treatment, PBMCs were isolated and stored as previously described. To estimate absolute template abundance from read counts, synthetic TCR analog templates were spiked into each PCR. The immunoSEQ assay used bias-controlled V and J gene primers to amplify TCRbeta CDR3 regions from genomic DNA. Sequencing of rearranged TCRbeta segments was done at approximately 20X coverage. The published analysis was carried out like this. Sequencing errors were corrected by clustering, and CDR3s were annotated against IMGT so that V, D and J genes could be assigned. Downstream analyses used only productive TCRbeta rearrangements and left out out-of-frame or stop-codon sequences. Clonality was calculated as one minus the Shannon entropy normalized by the log of the number of unique productive sequences. Fisher's exact test with Benjamini-Hochberg correction, using a cutoff of adjusted p below 0.01, was how clones that differed between time points or between blood and tumor were identified. TCRdb holds this immuneACCESS table with in-frame rearrangements only. Some clones are missing; in checked studies, unresolved V genes explain under half, and the rest has no known cause. For V, J and clone size, that table is used; D and trimming come from the DNA. The sample table contains roughly 45,000 clones; only one count was recorded for 82% of them. About 13% of the sample is held by the ten biggest clonotypes.

The CDR3 goes from the cysteine to the phenylalanine over 15 residues. Left in the record is the CDR3 DNA by itself, 45 bases read in frame from the first base. The germline V end is reduced by 5 bases and the J end by 0 bases; junction bases left unmatched: 7. CDR1 and CDR2, looked up from the germline V gene, are MDHEN and SYDVKM. Points on this clone: Its antigen specificity is not known. The record has no base qualities; no much larger clone is one base away.

The sequencing used PBMCs, collected around atezolizumab (anti-PD-L1) treatment. The receptor comes from a man aged 55 to 70 with urothelial cancer. The chain uses TRBV28 and TRBJ2-7, with 7 bases matching TRBD1. At the DNA level, the sequence is TGTGCCAGCAGTCCCCCCGGACAGGTCTCCTACGAGCAGTACTTC. Its translation is CASSPPGQVSYEQYF.